This T cell receptor beta chain was obtained from a study of shared clonotypes between healthy human individuals. At a deep level, the assay was run. The data were produced by immunoSEQ multiplex PCR, yet TCRdb's version contains in-frame clones alone and is incomplete. The data contain fewer than 3 million clones, around 92% of them singletons. Study-wide results and limits: The sole specimen, blood, was sampled, and tissue repertoires likely differ.

Splitting the CD4+ cells yielded a CD45RA+ naive subset and a CD45RA-negative memory subset. Germline CDR1 and CDR2: KGHSH and LQKENI. Losses at the gene ends were 3 bases for V and 5 bases for J; bases not matched to a gene: 6. This CDR3 has 15 residues. In regard to this clone: Its antigen is undetermined.

This receptor was identified in a man aged 18 to 30 in good health. Some clones in this sample may be carry-over from other donors' samples. What was sequenced was naive CD4+ T cells from PBMCs. Subset specified: CD45RA+ positively selected. The gene calls are TRBV18 and TRBJ1-4; 7 nucleotides line up with TRBD1. CDR3 residues: CASSPGDRENEKLFF. CDR3 DNA sequence: TGTGCCAGCTCACCCGGAGACAGGGAGAATGAAAAACTGTTTTTT.